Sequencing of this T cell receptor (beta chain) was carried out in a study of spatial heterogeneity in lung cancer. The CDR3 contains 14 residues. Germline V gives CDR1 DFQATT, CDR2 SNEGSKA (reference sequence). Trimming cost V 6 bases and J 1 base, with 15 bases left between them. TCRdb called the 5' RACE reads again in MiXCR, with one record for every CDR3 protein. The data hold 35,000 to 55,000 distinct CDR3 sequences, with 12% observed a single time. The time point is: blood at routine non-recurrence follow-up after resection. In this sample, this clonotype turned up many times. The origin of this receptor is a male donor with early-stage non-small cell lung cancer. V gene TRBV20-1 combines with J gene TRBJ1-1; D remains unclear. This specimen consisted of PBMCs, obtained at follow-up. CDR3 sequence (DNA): TGCAGTGCGGCTTATACCACCGCGAACACTGAAGCTTTCTTT. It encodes CSAAYTTANTEAFF.